The following is a T cell receptor (beta chain) sequence with its context. The antigen remains undetermined. CDR3 size: 16 residues. Germline values: CDR1 LGHDT, CDR2 YNNKEL (reference sequence). Deletions cut 0 bases from V and 7 bases from J, with 18 bases between. The data stem from a study of T cell responses to AZD1222 COVID-19 vaccine. Study-wide background: Pooled in the analysis were second doses at about 4 or about 12 weeks.

Study-wide findings and caveats: Seropositive at baseline were only a handful of AZD1222 recipients. Receipt of two AZD1222 doses was followed by a rise in Spike-specific TCR breadth and depth. Samples come after the peak T cell response, not at day 14.

The table came from immunoSEQ multiplex PCR; TCRdb's copy has only in-frame clones and leaves some out. The sample has 140,000 to 150,000 clones, 85% to 95% seen once. The chain links TRBV3-1 (or the pseudogene TRBV3-2) to TRBJ1-2; D is perhaps TRBD1 (5 bases). This clonotype was sampled from an adult in good health. Sequencing used peripheral blood, obtained on day 0 of AZD1222 vaccination. Written as DNA, the CDR3 is TGTGCCAGCAGCCAAGATCGGGAGGGGCTAAGGTCTGGCTACACCTTC. Its translation: CASSQDREGLRSGYTF.